A single sample gave rise to the 27 T cell receptor beta chains below, sequenced in a study of CD8+ T cells in alopecia areata (dated by TCRdb to the late 2010s). The time point label here, explained by the study, means: less than 25 weeks on oral tofacitinib. Explained via the paper, the treatment or condition label denotes: oral pan-JAK inhibitor, 5-10 mg twice daily. The protocol used for the library was the immunoSEQ multiplex PCR assay. For TCR sequencing, RNA was extracted from every sample and reverse transcribed into cDNA to serve as template. Sourced from immuneACCESS, this table was stored by TCRdb with only in-frame sequences that have V and J called. A share of the clones is absent; for the studies checked, an unresolved V gene accounts for under half, and the remainder has no known explanation. The sample table lists 150,000 to 200,000 clones, 60% of them with a count of one. Approximately 15% of the sample is held by the ten biggest clonotypes.

This specimen consisted of CD4+ T cells sorted from blood, obtained at week 24, from a patient treated with tofacitinib. Receptor source: a human donor with alopecia areata.

This chain uses TRBV29-1 with TRBJ1-2; D call uncertain. The CDR3 is made up of 12 amino acids. CDR1 is SQVTM and CDR2 is ANQGSEA in the germline V gene. V was pared by 6 bases and J by 4 bases, with 12 bases between. CDR3 nucleotides: TGCAGCGTGGGCGACGTGCTCTATGGCTACACCTTC. It encodes CSVGDVLYGYTF.

This CDR3 is CASPGVGEKLFF. CDR3 nucleotides: TGTGCCAGCCCAGGGGTAGGTGAAAAACTGTTTTTT. The chain recombines TRBV25-1 with TRBJ1-4, with D possibly being TRBD1 (6 bases). The V gene lost 8 bases and the J gene lost 7 bases, with 11 bases spanning the gap. Germline V gene lookup returns CDR1 MGHDK and CDR2 SYGVNS. The CDR3 spans 12 residues.

The chain links TRBV6-5 to TRBJ2-3; D might be TRBD1 (6 bases). Looked up from germline, CDR1 is MNHEY and CDR2 is SVGAGI. The V gene lost 0 bases and the J gene lost 3 bases, with 10 bases spanning the gap. The CDR3 has 15 residues. The CDR3 nucleotides are TGTGCCAGCAGTTACTCATCAAGGGGGACAGATACGCAGTATTTT. This translates into CASSYSSRGTDTQYF.

This clone was seen a handful of times. V and J are TRBV18 and TRBJ1-4, with 10 bases identical to TRBD1. The junction had 5 bases not matched to a gene; V was cut back by 5 bases and J by 5 bases. This CDR3 is 15 amino acids long. CDR1 and CDR2 from the germline V gene are KGHSH and LQKENI. The DNA of the CDR3 is TGTGCCAGCTCATCCACGGACAGGGGGAATGAAAAACTGTTTTTT. Encoded protein: CASSSTDRGNEKLFF.

This clone has a single count. The chain carries TRBV15 and TRBJ2-7; no definite D call. Looked up from germline, CDR1 is LNHNV and CDR2 is YYDKDF (reference sequence). Trimming pared 0 bases from V and 4 bases from J, leaving 7 bases between. The CDR3 sequence is 13 residues long. Written as DNA, the CDR3 is TGTGCCACCAGCAGAGAACGGGCTTACGAGCAGTACTTC. This sequence encodes CATSRERAYEQYF.

In its sample, this clone was seen once. The J gene is TRBJ1-6, the V gene TRBV28; D gene uncertain. CDR1 is MDHEN, CDR2 SYDVKM, per germline. Trimming removed 7 bases from V and 6 bases from J, with 16 bases in between. The CDR3 sequence is 15 residues long. The CDR3 here is CASTPEGRGNSPLHF. In DNA form, the CDR3 reads TGTGCCAGCACCCCCGAGGGTCGAGGTAATTCACCCCTCCACTTT.

This clone was found once. The V call is TRBV29-1, the J call TRBJ1-1; D is perhaps TRBD1 (5 bases). Trimming removed 5 bases at V and 0 bases at J, with 16 bases between. The germline V gene encodes CDR1 SQVTM and CDR2 ANQGSEA. The CDR3 extends over 15 amino acids. Here the CDR3 reads CSVSTTTAMNTEAFF. The CDR3 DNA sequence: TGCAGCGTTTCAACGACGACAGCCATGAACACTGAAGCTTTCTTT. Full variable domain (missing parts from reference TRBV29-1 and TRBJ1-1): SAVISQKPSRDICQRGTSLTIQCQVDSQVTMMFWYRQQPGQSLTLIATANQGSEATYESGFVIDKFPISRPNLTFSTLTVSNMSPEDSSIYLCSVSTTTAMNTEAFFGQGTRLTVV.

On this clone itself: This sample also contains other DNA sequences that code for the same CDR3. The rearrangement links TRBV18 to TRBJ1-5; D gene ambiguous. The germline V gene encodes CDR1 KGHSH and CDR2 LQKENI. V was pared by 3 bases and J by 5 bases, with 8 bases between. The CDR3 length is 13 residues. CDR3 sequence reads: CASSPRGDQPQHF. CDR3 sequence (DNA): TGTGCCAGCTCACCGCGTGGGGATCAGCCCCAGCATTTT.

The V gene is TRBV27, the J gene TRBJ2-5, with TRBD2 matching over 9 bases. The CDR3 length is 15 residues. V was pared by 7 bases and J by 4 bases, with 10 bases of the junction left unmatched. CDR1 is MNHEY and CDR2 is SMNVEV in the germline V gene (reference sequence). This CDR3 is CASKQAGGARETQYF. The CDR3 nucleotides are TGTGCCAGCAAGCAAGCGGGGGGCGCGAGAGAGACCCAGTACTTC.

The chain is built from TRBV4-2 and TRBJ1-1; D gene ambiguous. CDR3 length: 14 residues. The V and J ends lost 3 bases and 0 bases respectively, with 8 bases between them. In germline, CDR1 is LGHNA, CDR2 YNFKEQ. CDR3 in amino acids: CASSQTDMNTEAFF. The CDR3, as DNA: TGTGCCAGCAGCCAGACGGATATGAACACTGAAGCTTTCTTT.

Relative to its sample, this clone is medium-sized. This rearrangement joins TRBV2 to TRBJ2-3; TRBD2 matches at 7 bases. Germline assignment: CDR1 SNHLY and CDR2 FYNNEI. This CDR3 has 15 residues. With 4 bases clipped from V and 3 bases from J, the junction kept 7 bases outside the gene matches. CDR3 sequence (DNA): TGTGCCAGCAGTGTTGGCGGGGGAGGAACAGATACGCAGTATTTT. This translates into CASSVGGGGTDTQYF.

The chain is built from TRBV19 and TRBJ1-5; no clear D. Between the trimmed V and J ends, which lost 6 bases and 0 bases, there was a span of 9 bases. The CDR3 has 14 amino acids. Per the germline V gene, CDR1 is LNHDA and CDR2 is SQIVND (reference sequence). As DNA, the CDR3 is TGTGCCAGTAGGGGCAGGCTTAGCAATCAGCCCCAGCATTTT. Protein sequence: CASRGRLSNQPQHF. Variable domain in full (rest from reference TRBV19 and TRBJ1-5): DGGITQSPKYLFRKEGQNVTLSCEQNLNHDAMYWYRQDPGQGLRLIYYSQIVNDFQKGDIAEGYSVSREKKESFPLTVTSAQKNPTAFYLCASRGRLSNQPQHFGDGTRLSIL.

V gene TRBV18 combines with J gene TRBJ1-5, with D perhaps TRBD1 (5 bases). The CDR3 is 15 residues long. V was clipped by 3 bases and J by 0 bases, with 9 bases between them. The germline V gene encodes CDR1 KGHSH and CDR2 LQKENI. Here the CDR3 reads CASSPRGASNQPQHF. The CDR3 DNA follows: TGTGCCAGCTCACCCCGAGGGGCTAGCAATCAGCCCCAGCATTTT.

This chain connects TRBV15 to TRBJ2-7; D is uncertain. CDR3 size: 13 residues. The V gene's germline CDR1 is LNHNV and CDR2 YYDKDF (reference sequence). V lost 3 bases and J 0 bases, leaving 6 bases between the germline ends. CDR3: CATSRGFSYEQYF. In nucleotides, the CDR3 is TGTGCCACCAGCAGGGGATTCTCCTACGAGCAGTACTTC. The whole variable domain, remainder taken from reference TRBV15 and TRBJ2-7, is DAMVIQNPRYQVTQFGKPVTLSCSQTLNHNVMYWYQQKSSQAPKLLFHYYDKDFNNEADTPDNFQSRRPNTSFCFLDIRSPGLGDTAMYLCATSRGFSYEQYFGPGTRLTVT.

Only one count was recorded for this clone. V is TRBV5-1 and J is TRBJ1-2, with D hard to call. V was clipped by 0 bases and J by 4 bases, with 10 bases between them. This CDR3 is 14 amino acids long. Per germline, CDR1 SGHRS and CDR2 YFSETQ. The CDR3 spells CASSLAGTLYGYTF. CDR3 nucleotides: TGCGCCAGCAGCTTGGCGGGCACCCTCTATGGCTACACCTTC.

This chain connects TRBV5-6 to TRBJ2-5; the match to TRBD2 covers 12 bases. Germline-derived CDR1 and CDR2 are SGHDT and YYEEEE. The V segment lost 4 bases and the J segment 2 bases; nucleotides outside the gene matches: 15. CDR3 length equals 19 residues. The CDR3 spells CASSPGTSGLPLGQETQYF. The DNA for the CDR3 is TGTGCCAGCAGCCCAGGGACTAGCGGGCTTCCTTTGGGGCAAGAGACCCAGTACTTC.

J is TRBJ1-2 and V is TRBV19, with 9 bases lining up with TRBD1. Germline values: CDR1 LNHDA, CDR2 SQIVND (reference sequence). J was trimmed by 3 bases and V by 8 bases; bases with no gene match: 4. The CDR3 extends over 13 amino acids. Here the CDR3 DNA reads TGTGCCAGTTCCAGGGACAGGGACTATGGCTACACCTTC. Translated: CASSRDRDYGYTF.

The chain uses TRBV11-2 and TRBJ1-4, with D hard to call. Trimming removed 2 bases at V and 8 bases at J, with 6 bases between. The V gene's germline CDR1 is SGHAT and CDR2 FQNNGV. This CDR3 is 12 amino acids long. The CDR3 loop is CASSLRAEKLFF. CDR3 nucleotide sequence: TGTGCCAGCAGCTTAAGGGCAGAAAAACTGTTTTTT.

J is TRBJ2-5 and V is TRBV9; D unclear. The CDR3 has 14 amino acids. Germline V lookup: CDR1 SGDLS, CDR2 YYNGEE. Deletions cut 0 bases from V and 5 bases from J, with 11 bases between. The CDR3 region has the DNA TGTGCCAGCAGCGTAGGAACTGTCAGGGAGACCCAGTACTTC. It yields the protein CASSVGTVRETQYF. The whole variable domain, filled in from reference TRBV9 and TRBJ2-5, reads DSGVTQTPKHLITATGQRVTLRCSPRSGDLSVYWYQQSLDQGLQFLIQYYNGEERAKGNILERFSAQQFPDLHSELNLSSLELGDSALYFCASSVGTVRETQYFGPGTRLLVL.

The chain is built from TRBV30 and TRBJ1-1, with a weak D call TRBD1 (5 bases). The length of the CDR3 is 11 residues. The ends were cut back, 3 bases at V and 10 bases at J, with 12 bases in the middle. Germline assignment: CDR1 GTSNPN and CDR2 SVGIG (reference sequence). In nucleotides, the CDR3 is TGTGCCTGGAGCAGCTTGACAGTAGCTTTCTTT. Translating it yields CAWSSLTVAFF.

The rearrangement links TRBV7-8 to TRBJ2-2; 8 bases match TRBD1. V was clipped by 4 bases and J by 2 bases; unmatched bases: 9. The germline V gene encodes CDR1 SGHVS and CDR2 FQNEAQ. This CDR3 is built from 17 residues. CDR3 coding DNA: TGTGCCAGCAGCTCCATAGGGACAGGAATTAACACCGGGGAGCTGTTTTTT. Translating gives CASSSIGTGINTGELFF.

This clone was seen a single time. The chain links TRBV5-1 to TRBJ1-2; weak D call: TRBD1 (6 bases). The ends were cut back, 2 bases at V and 0 bases at J, with 17 bases in the middle. CDR1 and CDR2 (germline): SGHRS, YFSETQ. This CDR3 is built from 17 residues. This CDR3 reads CASSFVPRTATNYGYTF. The CDR3 DNA sequence: TGCGCCAGCAGCTTCGTACCACGGACAGCGACTAACTATGGCTACACCTTC.

Note on this clone: Other DNA sequences from this sample encode an identical CDR3 as well. The chain is built from TRBV15 and TRBJ2-7, with D possibly matching TRBD2 (6 bases). Deletions cut 0 bases from V and 4 bases from J, with 7 bases between. CDR1 LNHNV and CDR2 YYDKDF come from the germline V gene (reference sequence). The CDR3 is made up of 13 amino acids. Here the CDR3 reads CATSRDLAYEQYF. The DNA of the CDR3 is TGTGCCACCAGCAGAGATCTAGCGTACGAGCAGTACTTC.

The gene calls are TRBV4-2 and TRBJ2-1; TRBD2 agrees at 9 bases. Germline V gene lookup returns CDR1 LGHNA and CDR2 YNFKEQ. V was pared by 3 bases and J by 9 bases, with 15 bases of the junction left unmatched. The CDR3 length is 17 residues. The CDR3 DNA is TGTGCCAGCAGCCAGCCCTTCGGGCGGGGGGGGTCTGGTGAGCAGTTCTTC. Its protein is CASSQPFGRGGSGEQFF.

J is TRBJ2-3 and V is TRBV4-2; TRBD1 might be the D (6 bases). The germline V gene encodes CDR1 LGHNA and CDR2 YNFKEQ. The V and J ends lost 0 bases and 2 bases respectively, with 15 bases between them. The CDR3 has 17 residues. In nucleotides, the CDR3 is TGTGCCAGCAGCCAAGATGGATTCCAGGGGAACACAGATACGCAGTATTTT. Translating it yields CASSQDGFQGNTDTQYF.

The gene calls are TRBV9 and TRBJ1-3, with D uncertain. This CDR3 has 14 residues. Trimming stripped 5 bases from V and 3 bases from J, with 12 bases between. The germline V gene has CDR1 SGDLS and CDR2 YYNGEE. The CDR3 DNA follows: TGTGCCAGCAGTGCTGGTGGTCGTGGAAACACCATATATTTT. Protein sequence: CASSAGGRGNTIYF.

This clone has just one count. V and J are TRBV4-1 and TRBJ1-1, with D uncertain. CDR1 and CDR2 (germline): MGHRA, YSYEKL. The CDR3 contains 13 residues. The germline V and J ends were trimmed by 1 base and 14 bases, with 17 bases remaining between them. In DNA form, the CDR3 reads TGCGCCAGCAGCCAAGTCGCCACATCGGGGAAATTCTTT. Encoded protein: CASSQVATSGKFF.